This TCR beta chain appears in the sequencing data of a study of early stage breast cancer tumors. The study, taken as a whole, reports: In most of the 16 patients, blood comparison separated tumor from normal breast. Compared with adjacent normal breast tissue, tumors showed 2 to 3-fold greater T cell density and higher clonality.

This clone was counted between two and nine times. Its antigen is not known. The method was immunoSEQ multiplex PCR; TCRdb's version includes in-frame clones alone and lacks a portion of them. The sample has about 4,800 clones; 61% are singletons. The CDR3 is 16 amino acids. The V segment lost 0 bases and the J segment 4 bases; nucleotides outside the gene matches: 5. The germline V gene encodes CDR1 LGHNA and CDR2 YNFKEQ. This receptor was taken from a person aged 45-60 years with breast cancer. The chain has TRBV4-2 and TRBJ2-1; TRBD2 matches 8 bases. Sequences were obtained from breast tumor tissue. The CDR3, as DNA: TGTGCCAGCAGCCAAGATGACCCGGGAGGGTACAATGAGCAGTTCTTC. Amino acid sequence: CASSQDDPGGYNEQFF.